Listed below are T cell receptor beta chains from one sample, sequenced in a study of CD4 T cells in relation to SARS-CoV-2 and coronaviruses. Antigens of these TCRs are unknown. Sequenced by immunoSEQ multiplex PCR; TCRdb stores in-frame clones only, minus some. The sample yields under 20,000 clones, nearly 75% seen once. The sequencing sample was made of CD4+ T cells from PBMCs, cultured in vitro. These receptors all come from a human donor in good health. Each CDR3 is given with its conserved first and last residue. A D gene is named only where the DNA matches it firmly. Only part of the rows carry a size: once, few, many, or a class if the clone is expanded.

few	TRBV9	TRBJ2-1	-	TGTGCCAGCAGCGTAGATGGGATCGGCTCCTACAATGAGCAGTTCTTC	CASSVDGIGSYNEQFF
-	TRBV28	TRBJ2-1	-	TGTGCCAGCAGTTTGGGCGGGGCTTACAATGAGCAGTTCTTC	CASSLGGAYNEQFF
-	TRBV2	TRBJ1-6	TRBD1	TGTGCCAGCAGTGAAGACAGGGGGTGGTCACCCCTCCACTTT	CASSEDRGWSPLHF
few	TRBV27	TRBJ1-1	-	TGTGCCAGCATAGGGTATTCGATCGGCCCTGAAGCTTTCTTT	CASIGYSIGPEAFF
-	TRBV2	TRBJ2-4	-	TGTGCCAGCAGCCACACTAATTCCATAGCCAAAAACATTCAGTACTTC	CASSHTNSIAKNIQYF
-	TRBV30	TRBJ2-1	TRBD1	TGTGCCTGCTTGGACAGGGTGTCCTACAATGAGCAGTTCTTC	CACLDRVSYNEQFF
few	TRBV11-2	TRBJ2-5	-	TGTGCCAGCAGCGTTCCGGGACGGAAAGAGACCCAGTACTTC	CASSVPGRKETQYF
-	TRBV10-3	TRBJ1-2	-	TGTGCCATCAGTGAGGGGACTGACTATGGCTACACCTTC	CAISEGTDYGYTF
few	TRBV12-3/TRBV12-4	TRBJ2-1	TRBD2	TGTGCCAGCAGTAGGACTAGTTTCCATGAGCAGTTCTTC	CASSRTSFHEQFF
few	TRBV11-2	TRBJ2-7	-	TGTGCCAGCAGCTTAGGACAAACCTTCTACGAGCAGTACTTC	CASSLGQTFYEQYF
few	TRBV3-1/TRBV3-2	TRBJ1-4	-	TGTGCCAGCAGCTCCGGGACGGACATAGGGAAACTGTTTTTT	CASSSGTDIGKLFF
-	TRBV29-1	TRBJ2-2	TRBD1	TGCAGCGCTGGACAGGGGGCCCGGAACACCGGGGAGCTGTTTTTT	CSAGQGARNTGELFF
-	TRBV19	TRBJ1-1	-	TGTGCCAGTAGTATGTTTGGCGGGGAGTCTTTCTTT	CASSMFGGESFF